The 7 T cell receptor beta chains in this list originate from one sample, sequenced in a study of T cells in Graves' hyperthyroidism and ophthalmopathy. Amplification targeted TCR beta CDR3 regions from RNA transcripts. Researchers ran a first-round RT-PCR on the TCR CDR3 using the HTBI primer set. TCRdb analysed the multiplex PCR reads with MiXCR anew, one entry per CDR3 protein. This table has roughly 400,000 distinct CDR3 sequences, over 12% appearing once. The source material was blood. The receptors derive from a man aged 45-65 years with Graves' ophthalmopathy.

CDR3 coding DNA: TGTGCCAGCAAGGTAGGGGCCGCGAGACCGGAGACCCAGTACTTC. It encodes CASKVGAARPETQYF. This chain connects TRBV12-3 or TRBV12-4 to TRBJ2-5; TRBD1 might be the D (5 bases). The V gene lost 7 bases and the J gene lost 5 bases, with 20 bases spanning the gap. The CDR3 is 15 residues long.

This clonotype has only a few counts. The chain recombines TRBV20-1 with TRBJ2-1; 12 nucleotides match TRBD2. The CDR3 covers 14 residues. CDR1 DFQATT and CDR2 SNEGSKA come from the germline V gene (reference sequence). J was trimmed by 7 bases and V by 6 bases; bases with no gene match: 7. The DNA for the CDR3 is TGCAGTGCGCATACTAGCGGGAGGTGGAATGAGCAGTTCTTC. This sequence encodes CSAHTSGRWNEQFF.

This clonotype was counted ten times or more. V and J are TRBV20-1 and TRBJ2-5, with 11 bases matching TRBD2. V lost 5 bases and J lost 5; bases outside the gene matches: 4. CDR3 length: 13 residues. CDR1 is DFQATT, CDR2 SNEGSKA, per germline (reference sequence). The CDR3 DNA is TGCAGTGCTCCGACTAGCGGGACGGAGACCCAGTACTTC. Translation gives CSAPTSGTETQYF.

This chain uses TRBV7-9 with TRBJ2-1; D call uncertain. Looked up from germline, CDR1 is SEHNR and CDR2 is FQNEAQ (reference sequence). This CDR3 is 15 amino acids long. The V end was cut by 3 bases, the J end by 1 base, with 10 bases between. CDR3 DNA: TGTGCCAGCAGCTTGGCCCGCCGTTCCTACAATGAGCAGTTCTTC. Translating it yields CASSLARRSYNEQFF.

There are a few counts of this clonotype. This chain uses TRBV20-1 with TRBJ2-1, with D perhaps matching TRBD2 (6 bases). Trimming shortened V by 5 bases and J by 5 bases, and 19 bases separated the two germline ends. This CDR3 has 15 residues. The germline CDR1 and CDR2 sequences are DFQATT and SNEGSKA (reference sequence). CDR3 DNA sequence: TGCAGTGCTCCCCACCCGCTAGCGCGAAACAATGAGCAGTTCTTC. Its protein is CSAPHPLARNNEQFF.

This chain joins TRBV12-3 or TRBV12-4 and TRBJ1-1, with D possibly TRBD1 on 5 matching bases. This CDR3 has 15 amino acids. V was cut by 6 bases and J by 4 bases, with 18 bases left in between. The CDR3 loop is CASRDYGGVATEAFF. As DNA, the CDR3 is TGTGCCAGCAGGGACTACGGGGGGGTTGCCACTGAAGCTTTCTTT.

This clonotype has at least ten counts. The chain has TRBV12-5 and TRBJ2-1, with 7 bases identical to TRBD1. The J segment lost 4 bases and the V segment lost 0 bases, leaving 6 bases of the junction unmatched. Per germline, CDR1 LGHNT and CDR2 FRNRAP. The CDR3 contains 16 residues. The CDR3 DNA is TGTGCTAGTGGTTTGGTTACGGGACAGATATACAATGAGCAGTTCTTC. Its translation: CASGLVTGQIYNEQFF.